The present entry profiles one TCR beta chain with its context. What it recognizes is unknown. The data belong to a study of post-analysis software for immune sequencing data. Unique molecular identifiers had been added to the TCR beta cDNA libraries. Yield was roughly 0.5 million cDNA molecules from around 1 to 9.1 million T cells. One entry per CDR3 protein results from TCRdb running MiXCR on the PCR reads. The profile shows roughly 410,000 distinct CDR3 sequences, 30% to 45% of them singletons. The ends lost 5 bases at V and 12 bases at J; junction bases unmatched: 14. The CDR3 covers 16 residues. Whole-study results and caveats: With TRBV5-6, TRBV5-1 and TRBV20-1 included, 4 or 5 TRBV segments were more frequent in patients than in controls.

The chain is built from TRBV12-3 or TRBV12-4 and TRBJ2-1; 12 bases match TRBD2. The TCR originated in a girl between 5 and 17 years old with multiple sclerosis. The sequencing input was blood. The CDR3 bases are TGTGCCAGCAGTGACTCCGCCAGGACTAGCGGGGCCACGCAGTTCTTC. Amino acid sequence: CASSDSARTSGATQFF.